Listed here are 7 T cell receptor beta chains from one sample, sequenced in a study of siplizumab effects on memory and regulatory T cells. Assay: immunoSEQ multiplex PCR; the TCRdb copy retains only in-frame clones and omits some. This sample has some 100,000 clones, with approximately 93% found just once. Sequencing was performed on CD8+ T cells sorted from blood. The receptor source for this set is a human donor in good health.

The V call is TRBV9, the J call TRBJ2-7, with D maybe TRBD1 (5 bases). The CDR3 is made up of 13 amino acids. With 0 bases removed from V and 4 bases from J, the gap between germline ends came to 8 bases. The germline CDR1 and CDR2 sequences are SGDLS and YYNGEE. The CDR3 DNA reads as TGTGCCAGCAGCGTAGATGGGGCATACGAGCAGTACTTC. Translating gives CASSVDGAYEQYF.

CDR3 coding DNA: TGCGCCAGCAGCCAGGCGGGGGATTCCTACGAGCAGTACTTC. It yields the protein CASSQAGDSYEQYF. The chain recombines TRBV4-1 with TRBJ2-7; 7 bases align to TRBD2. The CDR3 is made up of 14 amino acids. CDR1 and CDR2 from the germline V gene are MGHRA and YSYEKL. J gave up 1 base and V 3 bases, and 3 bases lay outside the gene matches.

The chain combines TRBV9 with TRBJ2-3; 8 bases map to TRBD2. CDR1 is SGDLS, CDR2 YYNGEE, per germline. The junction had 9 bases not matched to a gene; V was cut back by 1 base and J by 5 bases. The CDR3 totals 16 residues. The CDR3 is CASSVSMREALDTQYF. CDR3 DNA sequence: TGTGCCAGCAGCGTATCTATGCGGGAGGCATTAGATACGCAGTATTTT.

The J gene is TRBJ2-6, the V gene TRBV6-6; D not certain. Germline CDR1 reads MNHNY; CDR2 reads SVGAGI (reference sequence). The CDR3 spans 16 residues. With 3 bases removed from V and 0 bases from J, the gap between germline ends came to 9 bases. The DNA for the CDR3 is TGTGCCAGCAGTTATGGAAGAAACTCTGGGGCCAACGTCCTGACTTTC. Translated: CASSYGRNSGANVLTF.

The CDR3 loop reads CASSLEQWSSYNEQFF. The CDR3 nucleotides read TGCGCCAGCAGCTTGGAGCAGTGGAGCTCCTACAATGAGCAGTTCTTC. The gene calls are TRBV5-1 and TRBJ2-1; D gene unclear. Trimming removed 0 bases at V and 0 bases at J, with 10 bases between. This CDR3 contains 16 residues. Germline assignment: CDR1 SGHRS and CDR2 YFSETQ.

The genes are TRBV21-1 and TRBJ2-3; the D segment call TRBD1 is taken from the table without a DNA check. TRBV21-1 is flagged as a pseudogene. This CDR3 region has 17 residues. CDR3 amino acids: CASSKPRPGQRTDTQYF. The CDR3 nucleotides read TGTGCCAGCAGCAAGCCACGTCCGGGACAGCGCACAGATACGCAGTATTTT.

The rearrangement links TRBV7-3 to TRBJ2-7, with unresolved D. Germline V gene sequence: CDR1 SGHTA, CDR2 FQGTGA. V lost 4 bases and J lost 3, with 10 bases in between. CDR3 size: 13 residues. CDR3 residues: CASSSRPVYEQYF. The DNA of the CDR3 is TGTGCCAGCAGCTCCCGGCCCGTCTACGAGCAGTACTTC.